The clone carrying this T cell receptor (beta chain) was observed a handful of times. The antigen is unknown. These data belong to a study of identical twins. Study-wide results and limits: Where beta out-of-frame sequences were concerned, excess twin sharing was weaker. Memory repertoires showed no such pattern, whereas abundant cord blood beta clonotypes carried fewer insertions.

Trimming shortened V by 2 bases and J by 7 bases, and 27 bases separated the two germline ends. The CDR3 spans 18 residues. Germline-derived CDR1 and CDR2 are MNHEY and SMNVEV (reference sequence). TCRdb redid the calling of the 5' RACE reads with MiXCR, one entry per CDR3 protein. This sample carries over 500,000 distinct CDR3 sequences, 22% of them seen once, and the ten largest clones take about 0.93%. The same data also contributed to another study, on T cells expressing NK-cell markers. That source notes: In four donors, dominant clonotypes made up 28.3-60.1% of CD3+CD56-NKG2C+ cells. It is unclear if expanded NKG2C-expressing clones target HCMV antigens.

The sample comprised CD4+ T cells sorted from blood. This receptor was identified in a woman in her late teens or twenties in good health. The V call is TRBV27, the J call TRBJ2-7; D is perhaps TRBD1 (5 bases). The CDR3 bases are TGTGCCAGCAGTTTACGGCCCCTCCAGGGAACTCTCTTTTGGGAGCAGTACTTC. It yields the protein CASSLRPLQGTLFWEQYF.